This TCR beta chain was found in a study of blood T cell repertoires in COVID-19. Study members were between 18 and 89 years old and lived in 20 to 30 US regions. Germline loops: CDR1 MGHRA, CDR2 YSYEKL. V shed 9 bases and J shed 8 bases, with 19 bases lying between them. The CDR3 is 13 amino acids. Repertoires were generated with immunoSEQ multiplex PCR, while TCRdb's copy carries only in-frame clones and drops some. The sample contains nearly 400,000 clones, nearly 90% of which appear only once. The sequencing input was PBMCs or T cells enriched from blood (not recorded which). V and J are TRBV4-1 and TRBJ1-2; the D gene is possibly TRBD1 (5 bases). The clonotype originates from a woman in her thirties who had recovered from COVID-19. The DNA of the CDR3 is TGCGCCAGTACGCGGGGGGGGACCTACGGCTACACCTTC. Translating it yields CASTRGGTYGYTF.